The present TCR beta chain was sequenced within a study of Ad26.COV2.S vaccination and SARS-CoV-2 variants (dated by TCRdb to the early 2020s). With regard to the full study: Vaccine-arm donors came from COV1001, a multicentre, randomized, double-blind, placebo-controlled phase I-IIa trial of Ad26.COV2.S in healthy adults. Ad26.COV2.S was administered intramuscularly at a dose of 5x10^10 or 1x10^11 viral particles, either as one shot or as two shots given 56 days apart. Sequencing of the TCRbeta repertoire served to evaluate the specificity and breadth of SARS-CoV-2-reactive T cell receptors following Ad26.COV2.S vaccination. A total of 32 samples were included in the TCR-sequenced set, comprising 19 Ad26.COV2.S vaccine recipients, 5 placebo recipients and 8 SARS-CoV-2 convalescent individuals. Trial participants were randomized into five groups of five: low-dose or high-dose Ad26.COV2.S given once or twice, or placebo on both occasions. Investigators remained blinded to trial group allocation during experiments and outcome assessment.

According to the study, the label for this sample's treatment or condition signals: roughly 20 received Ad26.COV2.S at low or high dose, single or two shots; roughly five received placebo; per-sample allocation not given. Repertoires of vaccine and placebo recipients were sequenced from samples collected on day 63 after the first injection. Between 29 July and 7 August 2020, Cohort 1b enrolled some 25 adults aged 18-55 years at one site in Boston, USA. Ad26.COV2.S consisted of a replication-incompetent adenovirus type 26 vector by which a prefusion-stabilized SARS-CoV-2 spike protein from the original Wuhan strain was expressed. Here is what the overall study found, with its caveats: The study was not powered for comparison of responses between vaccine doses or regimens. According to the authors, total T cell responses may have been underestimated by the TCR breadth and depth analyses. Ad26.COV2.S recipients had higher spike-specific TCR breadth than placebo recipients (P = 0.0014). Vaccine and placebo recipients had comparable non-spike TCR breadth, which fits with the vaccine containing only spike. After vaccination, substantial breadth of spike-specific CD8+ and CD4+ T cell responses was reported.

TCRbeta CDR3 regions were sequenced with the immunoSEQ Assay. After extraction, genomic DNA underwent amplification by bias-controlled multiplex PCR, followed by high-throughput sequencing. Processing in the source paper ran as follows. To quantify the absolute abundance of every unique TCRbeta CDR3 region, sequences were collapsed and filtered. T cell fraction was estimated by normalization of TCRbeta template counts to usable DNA, with usable DNA being measured through amplification of reference genes present in all nucleated cells. Repertoire TCRs were annotated as SARS-CoV-2-specific when V gene, CDR3 amino acid sequence and J gene were exactly matched to a known reactive TCR set. MIRA supplied the reference SARS-CoV-2 TCR set, which was filtered for enrichment in COVID-19-positive ImmuneCODE repertoires so that public or cross-reactive TCRs were removed. Drawing on the MIRA antigens, annotated TCRs were analysed further at the level of specific ORF or position within ORF. Depth was the summed frequency of annotated unique rearrangements, while breadth was defined as annotated unique rearrangements over total unique productive rearrangements. Two-sided Wilcoxon rank-sum tests were used to compare TCR breadth between groups. TCRdb took this table from immuneACCESS and kept in-frame rearrangements with V and J called. Such tables lack part of the clones; where checked against another copy, unresolved V genes explain under half of the gap, and the rest is unexplained. That table supplies the V and J calls and clone size; D and trimming were determined from the DNA. The sample table records fewer than 600,000 clones; roughly nine tenths of these occur just once. The leading ten clones occupy more than 1.5% of the sample.

The V and J ends are trimmed by 4 bases and 1 base, leaving 14 bases between them. The CDR3 numbers 15 residues from cysteine through phenylalanine. The CDR3 DNA has 45 bases and is translated from base 1. The germline V gene (reference sequence) specifies SEHNR as CDR1 and FQNEAQ as CDR2. In the case of this clone: The specificity of this receptor is unknown. Base qualities are not provided; no much larger clone lies one nucleotide away.

The sequencing here drew on peripheral blood, taken in a trial of Ad26.COV2.S vaccine versus placebo. The TCR originated in a person between 18 and 59 years old who received the Ad26.COV2.S COVID-19 vaccine or a placebo. In this chain, TRBV7-9 is recombined with TRBJ2-7; the D gene identity is not certain. The nucleotide sequence is TGTGCCAGCAGCTCGGCCTCCTGGGCTTCCTACGAGCAGTACTTC. Protein translation: CASSSASWASYEQYF.